This T cell receptor (beta chain) derives from a study of cytomegalovirus exposure and HLA in healthy donors (dated by TCRdb to the late 2010s). Regarding the complete study: According to an earlier analysis of 587 of the donors, 200 million or so T cells yielded approximately 120 million unique TCR beta sequences and roughly 280 Gb of sequence data. An early release that covered fewer than 750 HLA-typed donors contained approximately 300 gigabases of sequencing data and around 85 million unique TCR sequences. Of the approximately 370 genotyped donors, approximately 81% were placed in the genetic ancestry cluster associated with self-reported Caucasian donors. The study aimed to test whether signatures of past pathogen exposure could be identified by cataloging public T cell receptors. The T cell repertoires of 550 to 850 subjects were profiled by immunosequencing and related to cytomegalovirus serostatus. A separate validation cohort of 100 to 150 different subjects was used in addition to the roughly 640-subject first cohort. The study combined high-throughput TCR immunosequencing, statistical association of individual TCRs with disease status, and machine learning to predict cytomegalovirus infection status. To study patterns of TCR occurrence, a later analysis re-analyzed previously published TCR beta repertoires from 700 or so donors and added high-resolution HLA genotyping. Rather than using new phenotypic data, the later analysis identified candidate immune exposures from TCR beta sequences and from how often those sequences occurred across donors. An earlier analysis of several hundred of the donors used high-throughput TCR beta sequencing to judge whether each TCR beta V gene segment behaved as functional or pseudogenic. Donor age, sex, ethnicity and CMV serostatus were compiled alongside the repertoire data. A later genetic analysis used genome-wide SNP genotypes for 398 of the 666 donors, treating that subset as a discovery cohort. Every discovery cohort repertoire had been produced on one sequencing platform. Both class I and class II loci were covered by HLA typing, at four-digit resolution. The number of donors typed differed by locus, with 629-630 for A, B, C, DRB1 and DQB1, roughly 520 for DQA1, about 610 for DPA1, and 450 to 480 for DPB1. Because of strong linkage in the cohort, roughly five DR-DQ haplotypes were treated as single units for association and clustering. On average, roughly 250,000 unique TCR beta nucleotide sequences were sequenced per donor among about 400 genotyped donors of the cohort, with around 19% of those sequences being non-productive. General study outcomes and caveats: The classifier was reported to diagnose cytomegalovirus status with high specificity and sensitivity in both the original and validation cohorts. Because counts were too low, seventeen rarely observed V segments, including chromosome 9 orphons, were left out of the earlier analysis of some 600 of the donors. A later analysis found that most CMV-associated TCR beta chains appeared HLA-restricted, with HLA associations seemingly driven largely by CMV exposure. Some IMGT-functional V segments, including TRBV6-2 and TRBV6-3, could not be distinguished by the 87-base-pair reads and were therefore excluded. Specific HLA alleles were associated with 15,000 to 20,000 TCR beta sequences at a false discovery rate of 0.05 in a later analysis. The presence/absence analyses assumed that sequencing depth was roughly uniform across donors, and that assumption may not be true. A further reported finding was that TCR beta sequences accurately predicted the HLA-A and HLA-B alleles for most subjects in the first cohort. According to a later analysis, parvovirus B19, influenza, CMV and Epstein-Barr virus appeared linked to several top co-occurrence clusters. When HLA alleles, especially DR and DQ, strongly co-occurred, attributing TCR associations to individual alleles was difficult. In a later genetic analysis, a missense DCLRE1C variant was associated with V-gene and J-gene trimming of TCR beta chains, and the association was replicated in an independent cohort. Correlated functional status among segregating V segments might reflect linkage disequilibrium, but an unknown experimental factor could not be ruled out. In a later analysis, HLA-associated TCR beta chains were found to be more clonally expanded and to have lower generation probabilities than equally common non-associated chains. Only TCR beta chains were sequenced in this cohort, and the absence of alpha or paired-chain data limited detectable features. Because HLA typing was missing for some donors at each locus, association tests included only the typed subset. Immune exposure information for the cohort was limited to CMV serostatus. The sequencing pipeline was judged likely to have produced a cluster of highly shared sequence variants as a technical artifact. Three of the identified cytomegalovirus-associated TCR beta chains were confirmed in vitro to be specific for cytomegalovirus antigens. An earlier analysis of several hundred of the donors showed that most TCR beta V segments appeared in productive rearrangements either about 87% or about 30% of the time, which broadly matched IMGT annotations. The authors suggested that the approach could potentially be generalized to other disease states and immunological phenotypes. The study gave a list of under 200 TCR beta chains associated with cytomegalovirus. According to a later analysis, TCR association rates differed among HLA loci, with DRB1 alleles showing the most associated TCRs and HLA-C alleles showing the fewest. Most TCR sequences were seen in very few donors, while some public TCRs were found in many individuals. According to a later genetic analysis, donors in an Asian-associated ancestry cluster had fewer N-insertions in productive TCRs than the approximately 610-donor mean.

In total, over 600 healthy bone marrow donors made up the cohort. All cohort members were sampled while nominally healthy, although unrecorded immune exposures were likely present. The donor was CMV seronegative and was included in the group of a few hundred seronegative cohort members. Every donor gave a peripheral blood sample, and the peripheral blood mononuclear cells from that sample were used for TCR beta sequencing. Genomic DNA extraction from the blood cell samples was performed with the Qiagen DNeasy Blood Extraction Kit. Only one count was recorded for this clone. Its antigen is not yet known. Per-nucleotide qualities are absent, and no much larger clonotype sits a single base away. The method behind the library was the immunoSEQ multiplex PCR assay. For the multiplex PCR, a mixture combining 60 forward primers for TCR Vbeta segments and 13 reverse primers for TCR Jbeta segments was used. The CDR3 region of rearranged TCR beta genes was amplified from genomic DNA by a multiplex PCR assay. On the Illumina HiSeq System, the amplified TCR beta libraries were sequenced as 87-base-pair reads. The paper's processing steps were these. A later analysis tallied 80 million to 95 million unique TCR beta chains across the roughly 610 repertoires, and around 9.9 million of those chains were shared by two or more donors. To remove PCR and sequencing errors, raw reads were error-corrected and collapsed into unique sequences using a nearest-neighbor algorithm that merged closely related sequences. Alignment of CDR3 sequences to IMGT reference sequences was used to assign V, D and J gene segments. For a sequence to be retained, at least a six-nucleotide match to both a V gene segment and a J gene segment was required. A rearrangement was called productive if the CDR3 had no stop codons and remained in frame with V and J, and every other rearrangement was called non-productive. CDR3 was defined by IMGT convention, running from the second conserved V-encoded cysteine to the conserved J-encoded phenylalanine. The earlier analysis of about 590 of the donors excluded sequences that lacked an unambiguous match to a single V gene segment. In an earlier analysis of several hundred of the donors, V segments were called functional above 56.7% productive rearrangements and were called segregating when the between-donor standard deviation exceeded 5%. To diagnose cytomegalovirus status from the catalog of TCR beta chain sequences, a statistical classification framework was built. A later analysis assigned V and J genes by comparing TCR nucleotide sequences with IMGT/GENE-DB human TR gene sequences. A later analysis assigned CDR3 sequences and most-parsimonious VDJ recombination scenarios with the TCRdist pipeline. In a later analysis, every TCR beta chain was defined by the combination of its CDR3 amino acid sequence and its V-gene family, and reads without a unique V-gene family were dropped. In a later analysis, approximately 640 highly shared, low-generation-probability nucleotide sequences were removed to address suspected cross-contamination and a sequencing artifact. For each public chain, a later analysis derived a clonal expansion index from normalized ranks of inferred template counts within each repertoire. A later analysis computed generation probabilities with a VDJ recombination model fitted to out-of-frame rearrangements, and checked the results against IGoR. In a later analysis, TCR-TCR, TCR-HLA and TCR-CMV co-occurrence was scored with hypergeometric tests, and a repertoire-size bias correction was applied to TCR pairs. In a later analysis, false discovery rates were estimated by permuting HLA or CMV assignments 20 times. In a later analysis, co-occurring TCRs were grouped with DBSCAN, and TCRdist sequence similarity was added when clustering was performed within HLA-allele-positive subsets. For co-occurrence clustering, repertoires with fewer than 30,000 or more than 120,000 public chains were excluded, along with four or five repertoires with anomalous nucleotide sharing. Held by TCRdb, this immuneACCESS table contains in-frame sequences only and omits some clones. Under half of the omission traces to an unresolved V gene where checked; the cause of the rest is unknown. D and trimming were read from the DNA, whereas the V and J calls and clone size are those reported in that table. The sample table lists more than 200,000 clones, 70% to 80% of them with a count of one. Around 16% of the sample rests with the top ten.

Sequences SGHTA (CDR1) and FQGNSA (CDR2) are obtained from the germline V gene. V is shortened by 1 base, J by 5 bases, and the region joining them spans 20 bases. Its CDR3 holds 17 amino acids, cysteine through phenylalanine. Only the CDR3 region is kept as DNA, spanning 51 bases read in frame from base 1. The rearrangement joined TRBV7-2 to TRBJ1-1; the D gene is possibly TRBD1, with 6 bases matching. Sequenced sample: PBMCs. The sequence derives from a middle-aged man in good health and CMV-seronegative. The DNA reads as follows: TGTGCCAGCAGCTTAGAGGGTGGCGGGGGGCTATGGACTGAAGCTTTCTTT. This translates into CASSLEGGGGLWTEAFF.